This T cell receptor (beta chain) was captured in a study of OX40 agonist ivuxolimab in advanced cancers. The J segment lost 8 bases and the V segment lost 2 bases, leaving 9 bases of the junction unmatched. This CDR3 is built from 16 residues. Germline V CDR1 and CDR2: SGHTS, YDEGEE. Sequencing was performed with immunoSEQ multiplex PCR; in TCRdb, only in-frame clones are kept and a portion is missing. In the table there are approximately 50,000 clones, 75% to 90% of which are singletons. The specimen was CD4+ or CD8+ T cells sorted from blood, collected in a trial of the OX40 agonist ivuxolimab. The TCR originated in an adult with an advanced solid tumor such as melanoma, head and neck, liver or kidney cancer. This rearrangement joins TRBV5-8 to TRBJ2-2; 10 positions match TRBD1. The CDR3 DNA sequence: TGTGCCAGCAGCTTAAGCCGGGACAGGGGATTGGGGGAGCTGTTTTTT. Encoded protein: CASSLSRDRGLGELFF.